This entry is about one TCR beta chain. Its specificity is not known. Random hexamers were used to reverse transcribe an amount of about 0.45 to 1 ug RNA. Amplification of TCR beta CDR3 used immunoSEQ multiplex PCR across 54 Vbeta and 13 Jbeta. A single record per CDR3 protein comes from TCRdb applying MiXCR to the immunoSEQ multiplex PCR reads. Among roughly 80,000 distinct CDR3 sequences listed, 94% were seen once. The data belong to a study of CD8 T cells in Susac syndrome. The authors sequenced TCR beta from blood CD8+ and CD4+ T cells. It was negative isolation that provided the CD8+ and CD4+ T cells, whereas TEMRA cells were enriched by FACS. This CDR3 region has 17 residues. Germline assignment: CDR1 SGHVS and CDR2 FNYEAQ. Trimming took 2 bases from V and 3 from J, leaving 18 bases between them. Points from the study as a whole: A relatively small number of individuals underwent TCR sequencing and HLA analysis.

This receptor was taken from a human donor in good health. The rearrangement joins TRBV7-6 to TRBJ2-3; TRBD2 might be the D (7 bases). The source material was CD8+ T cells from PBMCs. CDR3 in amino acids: CASSLLGPAGATDTQYF. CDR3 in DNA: TGTGCCAGCAGCTTACTCGGTCCGGCGGGGGCTACAGATACGCAGTATTTT.